The 19 T cell receptor beta chains below were found in one sample sequenced in a study of blood T cell repertoires in COVID-19. Profiled with immunoSEQ multiplex PCR; TCRdb holds only in-frame clones, not every one. Among about 480,000 clones listed, 80% to 90% were seen once. The specimen sequenced was peripheral blood. All receptors come from a man aged 18 to 29 with COVID-19, enrolled during active disease.

The J gene is TRBJ2-3, the V gene TRBV5-1; D is possibly TRBD2 (6 bases). The germline gives CDR1 SGHRS, CDR2 YFSETQ. The CDR3 spans 16 residues. V lost 3 bases to trimming and J lost 0 bases, with 14 bases between them. DNA of the CDR3: TGCGCCAGCAGCTGGATAGCGGCGGCTAGCACAGATACGCAGTATTTT. Its protein product is CASSWIAAASTDTQYF.

The chain recombines TRBV2 with TRBJ1-5, with D possibly TRBD1 on 5 matching bases. CDR1 and CDR2 from the germline V gene are SNHLY and FYNNEI. This CDR3 is 14 amino acids long. Trimming shortened V by 2 bases and J by 5 bases, and 10 bases separated the two germline ends. CDR3 DNA sequence: TGTGCCAGCAGTGAACGACAGTACCATCAGCCCCAGCATTTT. It translates to CASSERQYHQPQHF.

This chain connects TRBV25-1 to TRBJ1-2; 8 bases are shared with TRBD1. Germline CDR1 reads MGHDK; CDR2 reads SYGVNS. This CDR3 region has 12 residues. The junction had 3 bases not matched to a gene; V was cut back by 4 bases and J by 8 bases. CDR3: CASSAGGRGYTF. CDR3 coding DNA: TGTGCCAGCAGTGCAGGGGGCCGCGGCTACACCTTC.

This chain joins TRBV5-8 and TRBJ1-2, with a possible D match to TRBD1 (5 bases). Germline values: CDR1 SGHTS, CDR2 YDEGEE. This CDR3 spans 16 amino acids. V was clipped by 7 bases and J by 4 bases, with 23 bases between them. Written as DNA, the CDR3 is TGTGCCAGCCCTTTGCCGGGGGGAGAACGGATCTATGGCTACACCTTC. This gives the protein CASPLPGGERIYGYTF.

This chain joins TRBV19 and TRBJ1-5, with D tentatively TRBD1 (6 bases). Trimming removed 4 bases from V and 7 bases from J, with 17 bases in between. Germline loops: CDR1 LNHDA, CDR2 SQIVND (reference sequence). The CDR3 contains 15 residues. The CDR3 sequence is CASSRVTGRVQPQHF. CDR3 nucleotides: TGTGCCAGTAGTAGGGTCACAGGGCGGGTACAGCCCCAGCATTTT.

CDR3 loop: CASSVTSGRDYYEQYF. In DNA form, the CDR3 reads TGTGCCAGCAGTGTGACTAGCGGGAGGGATTACTACGAGCAGTACTTC. The V call is TRBV28, the J call TRBJ2-7, with 14 bases aligning to TRBD2. CDR1 is MDHEN, CDR2 SYDVKM, per germline. The CDR3 has 16 residues. V was pared by 5 bases and J by 3 bases, with 6 bases of the junction left unmatched.

This clone has just one count. The chain is built from TRBV5-4 and TRBJ2-1, with 7 bases aligning to TRBD1. V trimming: 0 bases; J trimming: 5 bases; junction bases outside the gene matches: 5. The germline gives CDR1 SGHNT, CDR2 YYREEE (reference sequence). This CDR3 is 15 amino acids long. The CDR3 coding sequence is TGTGCCAGCAGCTTGGCCCCTGACAGGGACAATGAGCAGTTCTTC. The encoded protein is CASSLAPDRDNEQFF.

The CDR3 nucleotides are TGTGCCAGCTCACCGCGGACAGGGGGTTGGAGGACTGAAGCTTTCTTT. It encodes CASSPRTGGWRTEAFF. The chain uses TRBV18 and TRBJ1-1, with 10 bases matching TRBD1. V lost 3 bases and J lost 5; bases outside the gene matches: 9. The CDR3 is made up of 16 amino acids. Germline V lookup: CDR1 KGHSH, CDR2 LQKENI.

The CDR3 reads CASSPLTGTGTGGYGYTF. The CDR3 DNA follows: TGTGCCAGCAGCCCCCTAACCGGGACAGGGACCGGTGGCTATGGCTACACCTTC. The chain combines TRBV7-7 with TRBJ1-2; 9 positions match TRBD1. Trimming took 5 bases from V and 4 from J; bases not matched to a gene: 17. From germline, CDR1 is SSHAT and CDR2 FNYEAQ (reference sequence). This CDR3 spans 18 amino acids.

The chain uses TRBV9 and TRBJ2-3; 7 nucleotides agree with TRBD2. CDR3 length: 16 amino acids. Germline trimming cut 2 bases from V and 3 bases from J; bases unmatched to any gene: 9. Germline V CDR1 and CDR2: SGDLS, YYNGEE. CDR3 residues: CASSVTGAGTTDTQYF. CDR3 nucleotide sequence: TGTGCCAGCAGCGTCACGGGAGCGGGAACAACAGATACGCAGTATTTT.

V gene TRBV6-2 or TRBV6-3 combines with J gene TRBJ2-7, with 13 bases that match TRBD2. From germline, CDR1 is MNHEY and CDR2 SVGEGT. The CDR3 spans 20 residues. J lost 0 bases, V lost 6 bases, and 17 bases had no gene match. DNA of the CDR3: TGTGCCAGCAGATACCCTCCGACTAGCGGGAGGAGGGTCAGCTCCTACGAGCAGTACTTC. Encoded protein: CASRYPPTSGRRVSSYEQYF.

V and J are TRBV19 and TRBJ1-3; D may be TRBD1 (5 bases). The CDR3 length is 14 residues. Trimming shortened V by 3 bases and J by 4 bases, and 10 bases separated the two germline ends. Germline CDR1 is LNHDA and CDR2 is SQIVND (reference sequence). The CDR3 spells CASSMWGVGNTIYF. CDR3 nucleotides: TGTGCCAGTAGTATGTGGGGGGTCGGAAACACCATATATTTT.

This clone was counted between two and nine times. The rearrangement joins TRBV6-1 to TRBJ2-5; D possibly corresponds to TRBD2 (6 bases). The CDR3 extends over 18 amino acids. Per germline, CDR1 MNHNS and CDR2 SASEGT. V lost 2 bases and J lost 3, with 22 bases in between. CDR3: CASSELGVRVAEKETQYF. The CDR3 DNA sequence: TGTGCCAGCAGTGAATTGGGGGTACGAGTAGCGGAAAAAGAGACCCAGTACTTC.

The chain combines TRBV18 with TRBJ1-3; D uncertain. The length of the CDR3 is 15 residues. Trimming stripped 0 bases from V and 3 bases from J, with 9 bases between. Germline lookup yields CDR1 KGHSH and CDR2 LQKENI. CDR3 bases: TGTGCCAGCTCACCACCGGCTGAGCGTGGAAACACCATATATTTT. It codes for CASSPPAERGNTIYF.

As for this clone: At the DNA level, this CDR3 is encoded by other sequences in the same sample as well. The chain recombines TRBV7-9 with TRBJ2-7, with D unclear. Trimming pared 4 bases from V and 3 bases from J, leaving 7 bases between. The CDR3 loop spans 12 amino acids. Germline-derived CDR1 and CDR2 are SEHNR and FQNEAQ (reference sequence). The CDR3 reads CASSSGLYEQYF. The CDR3 DNA reads as TGTGCCAGCAGCTCAGGCCTCTACGAGCAGTACTTC.

The chain couples TRBV9 to TRBJ2-1; 7 nucleotides line up with TRBD1. Germline V CDR1 and CDR2: SGDLS, YYNGEE. The junction had 9 bases not matched to a gene; V was cut back by 3 bases and J by 6 bases. The CDR3 covers 15 residues. The CDR3 region has the DNA TGTGCCAGCAGCGCAACGGGACAGAATCGCAATGAGCAGTTCTTC. This codes for CASSATGQNRNEQFF.

This clone was counted a few times. The chain links TRBV18 to TRBJ2-1, with D hard to call. The CDR3 is 14 residues long. V lost 3 bases and J lost 4, with 10 bases in between. The germline CDR1 and CDR2 sequences are KGHSH and LQKENI. In nucleotides, the CDR3 is TGTGCCAGCTCACCGGCCGTTCAGTACAATGAGCAGTTCTTC. Amino acids: CASSPAVQYNEQFF.

This rearrangement joins TRBV7-3 to TRBJ2-1; 8 positions match TRBD2. Trimming cost V 2 bases and J 4 bases; bases outside gene matches: 4. Germline loops: CDR1 SGHTA, CDR2 FQGTGA. This CDR3 has 15 amino acids. DNA for the CDR3: TGTGCCAGCAGCTTAGCGGGACTAGGATACAATGAGCAGTTCTTC. Its protein is CASSLAGLGYNEQFF. The complete variable domain, with remaining parts taken from reference TRBV7-3 and TRBJ2-1, reads GAGVSQTPSNKVTEKGKYVELRCDPISGHTALYWYRQSLGQGPEFLIYFQGTGAADDSGLPNDRFFAVRPEGSVSTLKIQRTERGDSAVYLCASSLAGLGYNEQFFGPGTRLTVL.

The rearrangement joins TRBV9 to TRBJ1-2; D is unresolved. The V end lost 0 bases, the J end lost 1 base, and 13 bases lay between the germline ends. The CDR3 spans 16 residues. Germline lookup yields CDR1 SGDLS and CDR2 YYNGEE. The CDR3 DNA reads as TGTGCCAGCAGCGTAGGCGGGGAGCGGAGTAACTATGGCTACACCTTC. It is translated as CASSVGGERSNYGYTF.